This TCR beta chain was obtained from a study of T cell repertoires in cytomegalovirus infection. Study context: Used in the study were CMV epitopes, some recently identified and HLA-C-restricted, others well-studied and HLA-B-restricted. Based on public TCR beta signatures, there were indications of CMV infection and of a matching HLA type. Findings and caveats of the study: HLA-C-restricted CMV-specific TCR beta clonotypes prevailed in the ex vivo response.

V was pared by 2 bases and J by 0 bases, with 8 bases between. The CDR3 is made up of 14 amino acids. The germline CDR1 and CDR2 sequences are SGHNT and YYREEE (reference sequence). This clonotype was detected many times. Its antigen is unidentified. TCRdb re-derived calls from the reads in MiXCR, one entry per CDR3 protein. The sample carries fewer than 1,000,000 distinct CDR3 sequences, approximately 33% recorded once. Sequences were derived from cultured CD8+ T cells from PBMCs, sampled from culture after CMV antigen stimulation. The chain has TRBV5-4 and TRBJ2-5; D might be TRBD1 or TRBD2, each matching 5 bases. The TCR was taken from a human donor in good health (CMV status not recorded). Some clones in this sample may be carry-over from other donors' samples. CDR3 sequence reads: CASSLEGYQETQYF. The CDR3 coding sequence is TGTGCCAGCAGCTTAGAGGGGTACCAAGAGACCCAGTACTTC. Together with reference TRBV5-4 and TRBJ2-5, the CDR3 gives the full variable domain: ETGVTQSPTHLIKTRGQQVTLRCSSQSGHNTVSWYQQALGQGPQFIFQYYREEENGRGNFPPRFSGLQFPNYSSELNVNALELDDSALYLCASSLEGYQETQYFGPGTRLLVL.